One and the same sample provided the 20 T cell receptor beta chains below, sequenced in a study of CD8 T cells in ankylosing spondylitis (TCRdb year 2017). General conclusions and limits of the study: A TCR beta motif made up of about eight highly homologous amino acid variants appeared to be characteristic of blood from ankylosing spondylitis patients.

Their target antigens are unknown. The receptor library was made with 5' RACE. Instrument used: Illumina HiSeq 2500. TCRdb passed the public sequencing reads through fastp at Q25 and MiXCR, retaining productive beta sequences. Entries are consolidated by CDR3 protein sequence, retaining the most common genes and DNA. Here the sample has 750,000 to 850,000 distinct CDR3 sequences; 10% to 15% occur a single time. The ten largest clonotypes hold approximately 0.51% of the sample. The sample taken for sequencing was blood, either unsorted or a sorted T cell fraction (not recorded which). Source of these receptors: a male donor with ankylosing spondylitis.

This sequence joins TRBV7-8 and TRBJ2-5, with TRBD1 matching 8 bases. The germline CDR1 and CDR2 sequences are SGHVS and FQNEAQ. Trimming removed 5 bases from V and 5 bases from J; junction bases left unmatched: 10. The length of the CDR3 is 15 residues. This CDR3 is CASSPRTGFGETQYF. CDR3 nucleotides: TGTGCCAGCAGCCCTAGGACAGGGTTCGGTGAGACCCAGTACTTC.

The sample holds a few counts of this clonotype. The chain recombines TRBV20-1 with TRBJ1-5; maybe TRBD1 (6 bases). The CDR3 length is 13 residues. From germline, CDR1 is DFQATT and CDR2 SNEGSKA (reference sequence). V was cut by 4 bases and J by 7 bases, with 14 bases left in between. The CDR3 reads CSATGNREQPQHF. CDR3 sequence (DNA): TGCAGTGCTACTGGGAACAGGGAGCAGCCCCAGCATTTT.

In its sample, this clonotype was seen many times. This chain joins TRBV20-1 and TRBJ2-7, with D tentatively TRBD1 or TRBD2 (5 bases each). There are 14 residues in the CDR3. Germline V gene data show CDR1 as DFQATT and CDR2 as SNEGSKA (reference sequence). V was shortened by 6 bases and J by 4 bases, with 19 bases between the two germline ends. CDR3 in amino acids: CSAEKGSGSYEQYF. The CDR3 DNA reads as TGCAGTGCCGAAAAGGGGAGCGGCAGTTACGAGCAGTACTTC.

This chain joins TRBV28 and TRBJ2-4; D gene uncertain. The CDR3 has 14 amino acids. Trimming left V 4 bases short and J 7 bases short, with 14 bases between. Per germline, CDR1 MDHEN and CDR2 SYDVKM. Here the CDR3 DNA reads TGTGCCAGCAGTTCGGCAACACCTAGGAACATTCAGTACTTC. Amino acids: CASSSATPRNIQYF.

This clonotype was observed a handful of times. The CDR3 bases are TGTGCCAGCGCCGCGCCAGGGAGCTACAATGAGCAGTTCTTC. Its protein is CASAAPGSYNEQFF. The chain carries TRBV25-1 and TRBJ2-1; D tentatively reads TRBD1 or TRBD2 (5 bases each). The germline V and J ends were trimmed by 8 bases and 3 bases, with 14 bases remaining between them. The CDR3 is made up of 14 amino acids. Germline V CDR1 and CDR2: MGHDK, SYGVNS.

This clonotype has more than one count but fewer than ten. The chain's CDR3 is CATSEGGWRAGNVLTF. The CDR3 DNA follows: TGTGCCACCAGTGAGGGGGGATGGAGGGCTGGCAACGTCCTGACTTTC. The rearrangement joins TRBV24-1 to TRBJ2-6, with a possible D match to TRBD2 (6 bases). The CDR3 extends over 16 amino acids. CDR1 and CDR2 from the germline V gene are KGHDR and SFDVKD. Trimming removed 4 bases at V and 9 bases at J, with 18 bases between.

This clonotype has ten or more counts. The rearrangement links TRBV5-6 to TRBJ1-2, with no clear D. The CDR3 contains 14 residues. CDR1 is SGHDT, CDR2 YYEEEE, per germline. V was pared by 1 base and J by 5 bases, with 12 bases between. CDR3 sequence: CASSLIQNLYGYTF. CDR3 in DNA: TGTGCCAGCAGCTTGATCCAAAACCTATATGGCTACACCTTC.

A few counts support this clonotype. This rearrangement joins TRBV7-2 to TRBJ1-6; D unresolved. CDR3 length: 15 residues. CDR1 and CDR2 from the germline V gene are SGHTA and FQGNSA. Trimming pared 2 bases from V and 3 bases from J, leaving 8 bases between. CDR3 protein: CASSLTRIYNSPLHF. The CDR3 DNA follows: TGTGCCAGCAGCTTAACGCGGATCTATAATTCACCCCTCCACTTT.

This clonotype was seen a few times. The J gene is TRBJ2-3, the V gene TRBV19; 8 nucleotides align to TRBD1. Germline V gene data show CDR1 as LNHDA and CDR2 as SQIVND (reference sequence). The CDR3 has 19 amino acids. The J segment lost 0 bases and the V segment lost 7 bases, leaving 18 bases of the junction unmatched. The CDR3, as DNA: TGTGCCAGTACCCCGAGGGGTCCGGGACAGGAACTTAGCACAGATACGCAGTATTTT. It translates to CASTPRGPGQELSTDTQYF.

This clonotype was seen repeatedly, ten times or more. This chain joins TRBV5-1 and TRBJ1-1; tentatively, D is TRBD1 (6 bases). CDR1 and CDR2 from the germline V gene are SGHRS and YFSETQ. The length of the CDR3 is 22 residues. V gave up 0 bases and J gave up 4 bases, with 34 bases separating them. DNA for the CDR3: TGCGCCAGCAGCTTGGTTAGTCCCCGGTTCAGGGGATTTGCTGGTGTTGTCACTGAAGCTTTCTTT. It encodes CASSLVSPRFRGFAGVVTEAFF.

This clonotype was seen a handful of times. The chain recombines TRBV20-1 with TRBJ2-2; 10 bases fit TRBD2. The V segment lost 0 bases and the J segment 0 bases; nucleotides outside the gene matches: 4. The CDR3 covers 17 residues. Per the germline V gene, CDR1 is DFQATT and CDR2 is SNEGSKA (reference sequence). CDR3 sequence: CSARDPGLAANTGELFF. In DNA form, the CDR3 reads TGCAGTGCTAGAGACCCTGGACTAGCGGCGAACACCGGGGAGCTGTTTTTT.

About this clonotype itself: One end of the junction does not line up with germline, which may come from a read error. The chain has TRBV20-1 and TRBJ1-2; D remains ambiguous. The CDR3 loop spans 16 amino acids. CDR1 DFQATT and CDR2 SNEGSKA come from the germline V gene (reference sequence). This chain's CDR3 is CCARDPRPMINYGYTF. For the CDR3, the DNA is TGCTGTGCTAGAGATCCCAGGCCGATGATTAACTATGGCTACACCTTC.

This clonotype appeared a few times. This chain uses TRBV15 with TRBJ2-1, with a possible D match to TRBD2 (6 bases). CDR1 and CDR2 from the germline V gene are LNHNV and YYDKDF (reference sequence). V gave up 3 bases and J gave up 6 bases, with 12 bases separating them. The CDR3 has 14 residues. This chain's CDR3 is CATSRGGTFNEQFF. Here the CDR3 DNA reads TGTGCCACCAGCAGGGGTGGGACTTTCAATGAGCAGTTCTTC.

This clonotype was detected only a few times. The chain has TRBV7-9 and TRBJ2-7; possible D gene TRBD2, 6 bases. This CDR3 is 14 amino acids long. The V end was cut by 0 bases, the J end by 7 bases, with 13 bases between. In germline, CDR1 is SEHNR, CDR2 FQNEAQ (reference sequence). The CDR3 DNA follows: TGTGCCAGCAGCTTAGCGGTGCCCGGGGGTGAGCAGTACTTC. Its protein product is CASSLAVPGGEQYF.

Turning to this clonotype: One end of the junction is discordant with germline, which a read error may explain. The chain has TRBV20-1 and TRBJ2-2, with a possible D match to TRBD2 (5 bases). This CDR3 comprises 16 residues. Germline V gene lookup returns CDR1 DFQATT and CDR2 SNEGSKA (reference sequence). The CDR3 DNA reads TGCCGTGCTAGCCCGGACCCAAGGAGGAGGACCGGGGAGCTGTTTTTT. As protein: CRASPDPRRRTGELFF.

A few counts support this clonotype. The CDR3 region has the DNA TGTGCCAGCAGGGCAAGGGACAGCGCTTTCTCCTACGAGCAGTACTTC. This sequence encodes CASRARDSAFSYEQYF. This rearrangement joins TRBV27 to TRBJ2-7, with 7 bases matching TRBD1. V was clipped by 6 bases and J by 0 bases; unmatched bases: 11. Germline V gene lookup returns CDR1 MNHEY and CDR2 SMNVEV (reference sequence). The CDR3 totals 16 residues.

This clonotype was recorded only once. V gene TRBV20-1 combines with J gene TRBJ2-5, with 12 bases identical to TRBD2. Trimming removed 3 bases from V and 1 base from J; junction bases left unmatched: 3. This CDR3 has 15 residues. Germline V gene lookup returns CDR1 DFQATT and CDR2 SNEGSKA (reference sequence). The CDR3 coding sequence is TGCAGTGCTAGGAGACTAGCGGGAGCCCAAGAGACCCAGTACTTC. The encoded protein is CSARRLAGAQETQYF.

The chain joins TRBV12-3 or TRBV12-4 to TRBJ2-2; no clear D. The CDR3 is 15 amino acids. Trimming removed 3 bases at V and 0 bases at J, with 8 bases between. The CDR3 sequence is CASSFGRANTGELFF. CDR3 sequence (DNA): TGTGCCAGCAGTTTTGGCCGGGCGAACACCGGGGAGCTGTTTTTT.

This clonotype was seen a few times. The gene calls are TRBV27 and TRBJ2-1; D is ambiguous. The CDR3 is 15 residues long. CDR1 is MNHEY, CDR2 SMNVEV, per germline (reference sequence). V shed 2 bases and J shed 4 bases, with 12 bases lying between them. The CDR3 region has the DNA TGTGCCAGCAGTTTACCCTCCCGGTCTTACAATGAGCAGTTCTTC. Translation: CASSLPSRSYNEQFF.

The chain links TRBV7-2 to TRBJ2-3; TRBD2 matches 8 bases. This CDR3 has 15 amino acids. V trimming: 2 bases; J trimming: 2 bases; junction bases outside the gene matches: 3. Germline CDR1 and CDR2: SGHTA and FQGNSA. The DNA of the CDR3 is TGTGCCAGCAGCTTACGGGGGGGCTACACAGATACGCAGTATTTT. Translation: CASSLRGGYTDTQYF.